Listed here are 14 T cell receptor beta chains from one sample, sequenced in a study of neurological immune-mediated disorders. Time point described: technical triplicate 1. MiXCR, applied by TCRdb to the 5' RACE reads, yields one record per CDR3 protein. The sample includes roughly 25,000 distinct CDR3 sequences, less than 15% of them seen just once. Sequenced material: CD4+ T cells from blood. The receptor set was obtained from a female donor with HTLV-1-associated myelopathy (HAM/TSP).

This clonotype has at least ten counts. The chain carries TRBV20-1 and TRBJ2-1; D remains unclear. CDR3 length: 15 residues. V gave up 0 bases and J gave up 3 bases, with 12 bases separating them. Germline V CDR1 and CDR2: DFQATT, SNEGSKA (reference sequence). Here the CDR3 reads CSARDGHLLYNEQFF. The CDR3 bases are TGCAGTGCTAGAGATGGGCATCTGCTCTACAATGAGCAGTTCTTC.

This clonotype was counted many times. The chain recombines TRBV6-1 with TRBJ2-2; D might be TRBD2 (7 bases). The germline CDR1 and CDR2 sequences are MNHNS and SASEGT. V was shortened by 11 bases and J by 1 base, with 17 bases between the two germline ends. CDR3 length: 15 residues. The CDR3 nucleotides are TGTGCCTCCAGGGTCGGGGGGCTGAACACCGGGGAGCTGTTTTTT. It encodes CASRVGGLNTGELFF.

This clonotype was seen repeatedly, ten times or more. The chain links TRBV20-1 to TRBJ1-1, with a tentative D call TRBD1 (5 bases). The CDR3 sequence is 13 residues long. Germline V gene data show CDR1 as DFQATT and CDR2 as SNEGSKA (reference sequence). With 3 bases removed from V and 5 bases from J, the gap between germline ends came to 13 bases. Here the CDR3 reads CSARKSTGTEAFF. The CDR3 nucleotides read TGCAGTGCTAGGAAATCTACAGGAACTGAAGCTTTCTTT.

This clonotype was recorded many times. The chain uses TRBV20-1 and TRBJ2-5, with a tentative D call TRBD1 (6 bases). The CDR3 contains 11 residues. The ends were cut back, 6 bases at V and 4 bases at J, with 9 bases in the middle. Germline V gene sequence: CDR1 DFQATT, CDR2 SNEGSKA (reference sequence). CDR3 sequence reads: CSATGLETQYF. CDR3 DNA: TGCAGTGCAACAGGGTTAGAGACCCAGTACTTC.

This clonotype was recorded many times. The chain combines TRBV5-5 with TRBJ2-2; D remains ambiguous. Germline lookup yields CDR1 SGHKS and CDR2 YYEKEE (reference sequence). The V end was cut by 4 bases, the J end by 3 bases, with 16 bases between. This CDR3 has 16 residues. The CDR3 DNA follows: TGTGCCAGCAGCCTCTGGGCTTTGACGGACACCGGGGAGCTGTTTTTT. This translates into CASSLWALTDTGELFF.

This clonotype was found many times. The chain carries TRBV20-1 and TRBJ2-7; possible D gene TRBD2, 5 bases. Trimming left V 0 bases short and J 5 bases short, with 14 bases between. CDR1 and CDR2 from the germline V gene are DFQATT and SNEGSKA (reference sequence). The CDR3 is 14 amino acids. CDR3 bases: TGCAGTGCTAGAGATCGAGGGCACTTTAACGAGCAGTACTTC. Amino acid sequence: CSARDRGHFNEQYF.

Concerning this clonotype: A single base separates this from a much larger clone, so it may be a read error. V and J are TRBV18 and TRBJ2-7; 9 bases map to TRBD1. The junction had 5 bases not matched to a gene; V was cut back by 0 bases and J by 5 bases. Germline lookup yields CDR1 KGHSH and CDR2 LQKENI. This CDR3 region has 15 residues. CDR3 residues: CASSPPGQGTHEQYF. The CDR3 nucleotides read TGTGCCAGCTCACCACCAGGACAGGGGACCCACGAGCAGTACTTC.

This clonotype was found many times. J is TRBJ2-7 and V is TRBV2; D unclear. The CDR3 sequence is 12 residues long. V was shortened by 4 bases and J by 4 bases, with 8 bases between the two germline ends. Germline CDR1 SNHLY, CDR2 FYNNEI. The CDR3 here is CASSATPYEQYF. CDR3 sequence (DNA): TGTGCCAGCAGTGCGACTCCTTACGAGCAGTACTTC.

This clonotype was detected many times. This chain uses TRBV7-9 with TRBJ1-1, with TRBD1 identical over 8 bases. Germline-derived CDR1 and CDR2 are SEHNR and FQNEAQ (reference sequence). V was clipped by 6 bases and J by 0 bases; unmatched bases: 9. The CDR3 length is 16 residues. CDR3 bases: TGTGCCAGCAGTCGTGGGCAGGGGGCCGTGAACACTGAAGCTTTCTTT. Translating gives CASSRGQGAVNTEAFF.

This clonotype occurred many times. V gene TRBV12-3 or TRBV12-4 combines with J gene TRBJ2-7; maybe TRBD2 (5 bases). The CDR3 extends over 15 amino acids. V lost 5 bases and J lost 4, with 18 bases in between. The CDR3 sequence is CASSTQSGPGYEQYF. The CDR3 bases are TGTGCCAGCAGTACCCAGTCCGGACCGGGATACGAGCAGTACTTC.

The V gene is TRBV5-1, the J gene TRBJ2-5; tentatively, D is TRBD2 (6 bases). Trimming stripped 1 base from V and 3 bases from J, with 13 bases between. Germline lookup yields CDR1 SGHRS and CDR2 YFSETQ. This CDR3 is built from 15 residues. The CDR3 bases are TGCGCCAGCAGCTTGTCCCCTAGCGACAAAGAGACCCAGTACTTC. This gives the protein CASSLSPSDKETQYF.

The chain uses TRBV15 and TRBJ1-1; D uncertain. CDR1 is LNHNV, CDR2 YYDKDF, per germline (reference sequence). The CDR3 length is 12 residues. The V end lost 3 bases, the J end lost 11 bases, and 13 bases lay between the germline ends. The DNA of the CDR3 is TGTGCCACCAGCAGTTTGTCCCTAGAGGCTTTCTTT. This sequence encodes CATSSLSLEAFF.

This clonotype was seen at least ten times. The rearrangement uses TRBV20-1 and TRBJ2-1, with 11 bases that match TRBD2. V was pared by 3 bases and J by 3 bases, with 7 bases of the junction left unmatched. The CDR3 runs to 16 residues. CDR1 and CDR2 (germline): DFQATT, SNEGSKA (reference sequence). The CDR3 DNA is TGCAGTGCTAGCAGCTTGACTAGCGGGAACTACAATGAGCAGTTCTTC. Translating gives CSASSLTSGNYNEQFF.

This chain connects TRBV30 to TRBJ2-1, with D uncertain. CDR3 length: 12 amino acids. From germline, CDR1 is GTSNPN and CDR2 SVGIG (reference sequence). Trimming shortened V by 5 bases and J by 2 bases, and 7 bases separated the two germline ends. For the CDR3, the DNA is TGTGCCTGGGTCGACACCTACAATGAGCAGTTCTTC. Translating gives CAWVDTYNEQFF.